These 9 T cell receptor beta chains were all obtained from the same sample, sequenced in a study of T cell repertoires in cytomegalovirus infection. TCRdb reprocessed the reads via MiXCR and lists one record per CDR3 protein. The profile shows roughly 310,000 distinct CDR3 sequences, roughly 16% of them singletons. Material for sequencing was PBMCs. These receptors were obtained from a human donor in good health (CMV status not recorded). Some clones in this sample may be carry-over from other donors' samples.

This sequence joins TRBV19 and TRBJ1-2, with 9 bases that match TRBD1. V dropped 7 bases and J dropped 8; count of bases not matched to a gene: 8. The CDR3 extends over 13 amino acids. Germline assignment: CDR1 LNHDA and CDR2 SQIVND (reference sequence). This CDR3 is CASTQGQGDGYTF. CDR3 sequence (DNA): TGTGCCAGTACCCAGGGACAGGGTGACGGCTACACCTTC.

Only a few counts were recorded for this clonotype. The chain couples TRBV28 to TRBJ2-1; 14 bases fit TRBD2. Germline CDR1 MDHEN, CDR2 SYDVKM. This CDR3 is 16 amino acids long. V shed 6 bases and J 7 bases; nucleotides not matched to a gene: 8. As DNA, the CDR3 is TGTGCCAGCAGAAGACTAGCGGGGGGGAGGATAAATGAGCAGTTCTTC. This encodes CASRRLAGGRINEQFF.

This rearrangement joins TRBV11-2 to TRBJ2-5; D is ambiguous. Germline loops: CDR1 SGHAT, CDR2 FQNNGV. The V and J ends lost 8 bases and 5 bases respectively, with 9 bases between them. The CDR3 runs 11 residues. Written as DNA, the CDR3 is TGTGCCAGCCCCTTCCGGGAGACCCAGTACTTC. It encodes CASPFRETQYF.

The CDR3: CSARGRGQGATEAFF. The CDR3, as DNA: TGCAGTGCTAGAGGACGGGGACAGGGGGCAACTGAAGCTTTCTTT. V usage is TRBV20-1 and J usage is TRBJ1-1; the match to TRBD1 covers 12 bases. The CDR3 runs 15 residues. Per the germline V gene, CDR1 is DFQATT and CDR2 is SNEGSKA (reference sequence). J gave up 5 bases and V 1 base, and 5 bases lay outside the gene matches.

This clonotype was seen more than once but under ten times. The J gene is TRBJ1-5, the V gene TRBV18; D unclear. With 1 base removed from V and 0 bases from J, the gap between germline ends came to 10 bases. CDR1 KGHSH and CDR2 LQKENI come from the germline V gene. There are 16 residues in the CDR3. CDR3 nucleotides: TGTGCCAGCTCACCACTCGAGGTTGTTAGCAATCAGCCCCAGCATTTT. Translating it yields CASSPLEVVSNQPQHF.

This clonotype was counted once. DNA for the CDR3: TGCGCCAGCAGCTTGGATGACGGGACAGGAAATTCACCCCTCCACTTT. Protein sequence: CASSLDDGTGNSPLHF. V and J are TRBV5-1 and TRBJ1-6; 8 positions match TRBD1. This CDR3 region has 16 residues. V was pared by 0 bases and J by 7 bases, with 6 bases of the junction left unmatched. Germline CDR1 SGHRS, CDR2 YFSETQ.

There are many counts of this clonotype. The chain recombines TRBV7-8 with TRBJ2-5; no firm D call. V was clipped by 3 bases and J by 4 bases, with 6 bases between them. This CDR3 has 12 amino acids. CDR1 and CDR2 from the germline V gene are SGHVS and FQNEAQ. The CDR3 nucleotides are TGTGCCAGCAGCTTTAATCGAGAGACCCAGTACTTC. Encoded protein: CASSFNRETQYF.

This clonotype has only a few counts. V usage is TRBV20-1 and J usage is TRBJ2-5, with D unresolved. This CDR3 has 12 amino acids. The V end was cut by 6 bases, the J end by 5 bases, with 13 bases between. The germline CDR1 and CDR2 sequences are DFQATT and SNEGSKA (reference sequence). The chain's CDR3 is CSARVRAETQYF. CDR3 nucleotide sequence: TGCAGTGCCCGGGTGCGCGCGGAGACCCAGTACTTC.

A few counts support this clonotype. The chain uses TRBV28 and TRBJ2-1; 7 nucleotides match TRBD1. CDR1 is MDHEN, CDR2 SYDVKM, per germline. V trimming: 6 bases; J trimming: 10 bases; junction bases outside the gene matches: 15. The CDR3 covers 15 residues. CDR3 DNA sequence: TGTGCCAGCAGCTCCCGGGACAGAGATACTTTCGAGCAGTTCTTC. This codes for CASSSRDRDTFEQFF.